This entry concerns a single T cell receptor (beta chain). This clone was seen only once. Its antigen target is currently unknown. Base qualities are missing; no much larger clone stands one base away. The library came from the immunoSEQ multiplex PCR assay. For the multiplex PCR, a mixture combining 60 forward primers for TCR Vbeta segments and 13 reverse primers for TCR Jbeta segments was used. The CDR3 region of rearranged TCR beta genes was amplified from genomic DNA with a multiplex PCR assay. On the Illumina HiSeq System, the amplified TCR beta libraries were sequenced as 87-base-pair reads. The original methods were these. Across the 500 to 850 repertoires, a later analysis counted roughly 84 million unique TCR beta chains, around 11 million of which were shared by at least two donors. Raw reads were error-corrected and collapsed into unique sequences by a nearest-neighbor algorithm in which closely related sequences were merged to remove PCR and sequencing errors. To assign V, D and J gene segments, CDR3 sequences were aligned to IMGT reference sequences. For a sequence to be retained, a match of at least six nucleotides was required to both a V gene segment and a J gene segment. A rearrangement counted as productive if the CDR3 had no stop codons and remained in frame with V and J, and every other rearrangement counted as non-productive. Following IMGT convention, CDR3 was defined as the stretch from the second conserved V-encoded cysteine to the conserved J-encoded phenylalanine. In an earlier analysis of around 540 of the donors, sequences lacking an unambiguous match to a single V gene segment were excluded. An earlier analysis of approximately 590 of the donors classified V segments as functional when productive rearrangements were above 56.7% and as segregating when the standard deviation between donors was above 5%. To diagnose cytomegalovirus status from the catalog of TCR beta chain sequences, a statistical classification framework was built. In a later analysis, TCR nucleotide sequences were compared against IMGT/GENE-DB human TR gene sequences so that V and J genes could be assigned. In a later analysis, CDR3 sequences and most-parsimonious VDJ recombination scenarios were assigned using the TCRdist pipeline. In a later analysis, every TCR beta chain was defined by the combination of its CDR3 amino acid sequence and its V-gene family, and reads without a unique V-gene family were dropped. As a way to deal with suspected cross-contamination and a sequencing artifact, a later analysis dropped over 550 nucleotide sequences that were highly shared and had low generation probability. In a later analysis, a clonal expansion index was calculated for each public chain from normalized within-repertoire ranks of inferred template counts. In a later analysis, generation probabilities were computed using a VDJ recombination model fitted to out-of-frame rearrangements, and the results were checked against IGoR. In a later analysis, hypergeometric tests were used to score TCR-TCR, TCR-HLA and TCR-CMV co-occurrence, with a repertoire-size bias correction applied to TCR pairs. A later analysis estimated false discovery rates by permuting HLA or CMV assignments 20 times. A later analysis grouped co-occurring TCRs with DBSCAN, adding TCRdist sequence similarity when clustering within HLA-allele-positive subsets. For co-occurrence clustering, repertoires with fewer than 30,000 or more than 120,000 public chains were excluded, along with five or six repertoires with anomalous nucleotide sharing. TCRdb provides this immuneACCESS table in a form limited to in-frame rearrangements. Some clones are lacking; in checked studies, under half of them reflect an unresolved V gene, and why the rest are absent is not known. V and J calls plus clone size are reproduced from that table; the DNA served to infer D and trimming. The sample records 150,000 to 200,000 clones, 65% to 90% of which are singletons. 1.5% to 2% of the sample is taken by the ten largest.

The germline V gene gives CDR1 as ENHRY and CDR2 as SYGVKD. V and J are truncated by 4 bases and 4 bases respectively, leaving an intervening sequence of 10 bases. Taken from cysteine to phenylalanine, the CDR3 has 14 residues. This entry keeps only the CDR3 DNA: 42 bases, framed from base 1. The cohort was made up of 666 healthy bone marrow donors. Cohort members were all nominally healthy when sampled, although unrecorded immune exposures were likely present. Of the roughly 670 cohort members, around 300 had a positive CMV serostatus and roughly 370 had a negative one, while no CMV serostatus was recorded for the donor. A peripheral blood sample was provided by each donor, and peripheral blood mononuclear cells were used for TCR beta sequencing. The Qiagen DNeasy Blood Extraction Kit was used to extract genomic DNA from the blood cell samples. This record belongs to a study of cytomegalovirus exposure and HLA in healthy donors (dated by TCRdb to the late 2010s). With respect to the entire study: An earlier analysis of some 600 of the donors reported about 280 Gb of sequence data and 117 million unique TCR beta sequences obtained from about 170 million T cells. Of the roughly 400 genotyped donors, over 70% fell in the genetic ancestry cluster associated with self-reported Caucasian donors. Typing coverage varied by locus: roughly 620-640 donors for A, B, C, DRB1 and DQB1; more than 500 for DQA1; more than 600 for DPA1; some 470 for DPB1. All discovery cohort repertoires had been generated using a single sequencing platform. To predict cytomegalovirus infection status, the study brought together high-throughput TCR immunosequencing, statistical association of individual TCRs with disease status, and machine learning. An early release that covered some 640 HLA-typed donors contained 300 to 350 gigabases of sequencing data and some 87 million unique TCR sequences. An earlier analysis of fewer than 750 of the donors used high-throughput TCR beta sequencing to judge whether each TCR beta V gene segment behaved as functional or pseudogenic. In a later genetic analysis, genome-wide SNP genotypes for about three fifths of the 666 donors were used, and that subset was treated as a discovery cohort. HLA typing covered class I and class II loci at four-digit resolution. Rather than drawing on any new phenotypic data, the later analysis identified candidate immune exposures from TCR beta sequences and the way those sequences occurred across donors. A later analysis re-examined previously published TCR beta repertoires from more than 550 donors and added high-resolution HLA genotyping to investigate patterns of TCR occurrence. Besides the first cohort of roughly 660 subjects, a separate validation cohort made up of 95 to 150 different subjects was used. Because of strong linkage in the cohort, five DR-DQ haplotypes were treated as single units for association and clustering. Among under 450 genotyped donors of the cohort, an average of around 240,000 unique TCR beta nucleotide sequences were sequenced per donor, around 18% of them non-productive. The study profiled the T cell repertoires of hundreds of subjects by immunosequencing and related them to cytomegalovirus serostatus. Alongside the repertoire data, information on donor age, sex, ethnicity and CMV serostatus was compiled. The study aimed to test whether cataloging public T cell receptors could reveal signatures of past pathogen exposure.

Overall study outcomes, separate from this receptor: The cohort was sequenced for TCR beta chains only, and without alpha or paired-chain data the features that could be detected were limited. Most CMV-associated TCR beta chains appeared to be HLA-restricted in a later analysis, and the HLA associations seemed to be driven largely by CMV exposure. In a later analysis, the rate of TCR association differed among HLA loci, with DRB1 alleles having the most associated TCRs and HLA-C alleles having the fewest. HLA typing was unavailable for some donors at each locus, so association tests used only the typed subset. Linkage disequilibrium might explain the correlated functional status among segregating V segments, but an unknown experimental factor could not be ruled out. When HLA alleles, especially DR and DQ, strongly co-occurred, attributing TCR associations to individual alleles was difficult. In a later analysis, HLA-associated TCR beta chains showed more clonal expansion and lower generation probabilities than non-associated chains that were equally common. Most TCR sequences were seen in very few donors, while some public TCRs were found in many individuals. In an earlier analysis of some 550 of the donors, most TCR beta V segments were observed in productive rearrangements about 87% or about 30% of the time, broadly matching IMGT annotations. Roughly uniform sequencing depth across donors was assumed in presence/absence analyses, although this assumption may not hold. The authors suggested that the approach could potentially be extended to other disease states and immunological phenotypes. In a later genetic analysis, fewer N-insertions in productive TCRs were reported among donors in an Asian-associated ancestry cluster than the roughly 710-donor mean. A further reported finding was that TCR beta sequences accurately predicted the HLA-A and HLA-B alleles for most subjects in the first cohort. A cluster of highly shared sequence variants was judged likely to be a technical artifact of the sequencing pipeline. A later genetic analysis associated a missense DCLRE1C variant with V-gene and J-gene trimming of TCR beta chains, and an independent cohort replicated the association. According to a later analysis, parvovirus B19, influenza, CMV and Epstein-Barr virus appeared linked to several top co-occurrence clusters. Specific HLA alleles were associated with 16,951 TCR beta sequences at a false discovery rate of 0.05 in a later analysis. Some IMGT-functional V segments, including TRBV6-2 and TRBV6-3, could not be told apart with the 87-base-pair reads, so those segments were excluded. Because counts were too low, about 18 rarely observed V segments, including chromosome 9 orphons, were excluded from the earlier analysis of some 590 of the donors. A total of fewer than 200 TCR beta chains were listed by the study as associated with cytomegalovirus. For the cohort, immune exposure information was limited to CMV serostatus. In vitro tests confirmed that a few of the cytomegalovirus-associated TCR beta chains recognize cytomegalovirus antigens. In both the original and validation cohorts, the classifier was reported to diagnose cytomegalovirus status with high specificity and sensitivity.

The origin of this receptor is a human donor in good health. This chain joins TRBV10-3 to TRBJ2-2; a tentative D match to TRBD2 spans 5 bases. Sequenced input: PBMCs. CDR3 loop: CAISGGRTTGELFF. The nucleotides are TGTGCCATCAGTGGCGGGCGGACCACCGGGGAGCTGTTTTTT.